The rows below give T cell receptor beta chains drawn from one sample of a study of blood T cell repertoires in COVID-19. TCRdb's copy holds only in-frame clones and misses some; the assay was immunoSEQ multiplex PCR. Of about 120,000 clones listed, about four fifths are singletons. The sequenced material came from peripheral blood. These receptors originate from a woman between 65 and 79 years old with acute or convalescent COVID-19. The CDR3 runs from the conserved cysteine through the conserved F or W. Fields, in order: D gene, J gene, clone size, V gene, CDR3 DNA, CDR3 protein. The D gene is left open where the match is weak. Not all rows give a size; the values are once, few, many and, for expanded clones, a class.

NA | TRBJ2-3 | NA | TRBV5-1 | TGCGCCAGCTCTCGGACCCGACCAGGGGCAGATACGCAGTATTTT | CASSRTRPGADTQYF
TRBD2 | TRBJ2-1 | NA | TRBV4-2 | TGTGCCAGCAGCCCCCTCTACGGGGGGGGCCCAGTGGGAGAGCAGTTCTTC | CASSPLYGGGPVGEQFF
NA | TRBJ2-3 | NA | TRBV5-8 | TGTGCCAGCAGCTTGGGAAGGGGGGATACGCAGTATTTT | CASSLGRGDTQYF
NA | TRBJ1-1 | NA | TRBV7-3 | TGTGCCAGCAGCAGGGAGATCAGCACTGAAGCTTTCTTT | CASSREISTEAFF
NA | TRBJ1-2 | few | TRBV6-2/TRBV6-3 | TGTGCCAGCAGCGATTTCGGCCGGGGGGCGGATGGCTACACCTTC | CASSDFGRGADGYTF
NA | TRBJ1-2 | NA | TRBV3-1/TRBV3-2 | TGTGCCAGCAGCCAAGGTGGCAGGGTTTCTGGCTACACCTTC | CASSQGGRVSGYTF
TRBD2 | TRBJ2-3 | NA | TRBV11-3 | TGTGCCAGCGGGACTAGCGGGGGGGAGGATACGCAGTATTTT | CASGTSGGEDTQYF
TRBD1 | TRBJ1-2 | once | TRBV6-6 | TGTGCCAGCAGTTACTCTACAGGGGCTGATCTTGGCTACACCTTC | CASSYSTGADLGYTF
NA | TRBJ2-3 | NA | TRBV5-1 | TGCGCCAGCAGCCTAAAAAGGGGGGGTTTAGATACGCAGTATTTT | CASSLKRGGLDTQYF
NA | TRBJ1-3 | NA | TRBV6-5 | TGTGCCAGCAGTTACGGGAGCTCTGGAAACACCATATATTTT | CASSYGSSGNTIYF
NA | TRBJ1-2 | NA | TRBV9 | TGTGCCAGCAGCCCGGACAGCCTCTATGGCTACACCTTC | CASSPDSLYGYTF